This TCR beta chain was sequenced in a study of OX40 agonist ivuxolimab in advanced cancers. In the study overall: Ivuxolimab was an agonistic, fully human IgG2 monoclonal antibody directed against OX40 (CD134), a costimulatory receptor. Partial responses were achieved by three dose-escalation patients, of whom one had hepatocellular carcinoma and two had cutaneous melanoma. The dose-escalation cohort was 80% to 90% male with a mean age of approximately 60 years, ranging from roughly 20 to 80. The purpose of peripheral TCRbeta sequencing was to test whether ivuxolimab changed TCR sequence diversity and led to clonal T-cell expansion. The monotherapy dose-escalation portion (N of about 57 patients) of the phase I ivuxolimab trial is reported in the paper. Intravenous ivuxolimab was administered to patients every 2 weeks at six dose levels: 0.01, 0.1, 0.3, 1.5, 3 and 10 mg/kg. Of the roughly 52 patients in dose escalation, about 20 had hepatocellular carcinoma, about 15 had melanoma, 9 had renal cell carcinoma and 9 had head and neck cancer. Patients were allowed to have had prior anti-PD-1, anti-PD-L1 or anti-CTLA-4 therapy, and 30% to 40% of the dose-escalation patients had been treated with checkpoint inhibitors.

The trial excluded patients who had a history of autoimmune disease or who were on systemic immunosuppression. Peripheral blood for TCR sequencing was collected from all dose cohorts at baseline, on cycle 4 day 1, and on cycle 7 day 1. The samples were drawn from a first-in-human, open-label, multicenter phase I dose-escalation trial of ivuxolimab. The trial enrolled adults with locally advanced or metastatic head and neck squamous cell, hepatocellular, melanoma or renal cell carcinoma. CD4+ and CD8+ T cells were sorted separately from peripheral blood before TCR sequencing. Genomic DNA was extracted from sorted cells for sequencing of the TCRbeta CDR3 region. The immunoSEQ Assay was used for sequencing of TCRbeta CDR3 regions. TCRdb retrieved this table from immuneACCESS and kept in-frame rearrangements only. Not all clones are present; in checked studies, unresolved V genes account for under half, and no reason is known for the remainder. This sample has roughly 72,000 clones in its table, and 80% to 90% of those were observed once. The ten biggest clones cover roughly 11% of the sample.

On this clone itself: Its cognate antigen has yet to be identified. Base qualities are not provided; no much larger clone lies one nucleotide away.

Beyond this particular receptor, the publication reports: At doses of 0.1 to 3.0 mg/kg, clonal expansion of both CD4+ and CD8+ T cells in blood was seen between baseline and week 6. Which antigens the clonally expanded peripheral T cells were specific for was not determined. After ivuxolimab, more expanded clones were found on average in CD8+ T cells than in CD4+ T cells. Low levels of normalized T-cell clonal expansion were also seen in some patients who did not respond. In the 0.1-3.0 mg/kg groups, partial responders were among the patients with the lowest normalized peripheral clonal expansion, particularly in CD8+ T cells.

Cut back by 4 bases and 7 bases, the V and J ends lie 20 bases apart. From a lookup of the germline V gene (reference sequence), CDR1 and CDR2 are SGHNT and YYREEE. Including the terminal cysteine and phenylalanine, the CDR3 comprises 16 residues. Kept here is only the CDR3 DNA, which spans 48 bases and is read in frame from base 1. This receptor was taken from an adult with an advanced solid tumor such as melanoma, head and neck, liver or kidney cancer. The sample in question was CD4+ or CD8+ T cells sorted from blood, obtained in a trial of the OX40 agonist ivuxolimab. The chain employs TRBV5-4 and TRBJ1-4, and perhaps TRBD1 as D gene, on 5 matching bases. The nucleotides read TGTGCCAGCAGCACCAACCCGGGGCAGGGCGGTGAAAAACTGTTTTTT. This codes for CASSTNPGQGGEKLFF. With the portions outside the CDR3 filled from the reference TRBV5-4 and TRBJ1-4 genes, the complete variable region becomes ETGVTQSPTHLIKTRGQQVTLRCSSQSGHNTVSWYQQALGQGPQFIFQYYREEENGRGNFPPRFSGLQFPNYSSELNVNALELDDSALYLCASSTNPGQGGEKLFFGSGTQLSVL.